A single sample gave rise to the 29 T cell receptor beta chains below, sequenced in a study of T cell responses to AZD1222 COVID-19 vaccine. Using immunoSEQ multiplex PCR, the repertoire was profiled, and TCRdb retains in-frame clones only, with some absent. This sample has 110,000 to 150,000 clones; 92% occur once, and the top ten carry less than 3.5%. The sample in question was peripheral blood, obtained 28 days after the second AZD1222 dose. These TCRs come from an adult who received the AZD1222 COVID-19 vaccine.

This chain connects TRBV28 to TRBJ1-5, with D uncertain. CDR3 length: 15 residues. The V end was cut by 3 bases, the J end by 2 bases, with 11 bases between. Germline V gene data show CDR1 as MDHEN and CDR2 as SYDVKM. For the CDR3, the DNA is TGTGCCAGCAGTTTGCGTTTTGGGGGCAATCAGCCCCAGCATTTT. This translates into CASSLRFGGNQPQHF. The full variable domain, in which reference TRBV28 and TRBJ1-5 provide the parts outside the CDR3, is DVKVTQSSRYLVKRTGEKVFLECVQDMDHENMFWYRQDPGLGLRLIYFSYDVKMKEKGDIPEGYSVSREKKERFSLILESASTNQTSMYLCASSLRFGGNQPQHFGDGTRLSIL.

The chain uses TRBV7-3 and TRBJ2-1, with 7 nucleotides matching TRBD2. V lost 5 bases and J lost 7; bases outside the gene matches: 8. Germline CDR1 SGHTA, CDR2 FQGTGA. This CDR3 contains 14 residues. CDR3 coding DNA: TGTGCCAGCAGCCGTAGCGGGTCGGCGAATGAGCAGTTCTTC. This codes for CASSRSGSANEQFF.

The chain recombines TRBV28 with TRBJ1-1; 7 bases map to TRBD1. The CDR3 is 14 amino acids. The V gene end was trimmed by 5 bases and the J gene end by 3 bases; junction bases not matched to a gene: 6. Per germline, CDR1 MDHEN and CDR2 SYDVKM. The CDR3 is CASSPADRDTEAFF. The CDR3 DNA reads TGTGCCAGCAGTCCGGCCGACAGGGACACTGAAGCTTTCTTT.

This chain connects TRBV5-6 to TRBJ2-5, with 12 bases matching TRBD1. Germline CDR1 is SGHDT and CDR2 is YYEEEE. V was clipped by 4 bases and J by 5 bases; unmatched bases: 6. The CDR3 extends over 15 amino acids. As DNA, the CDR3 is TGTGCCAGCAGCCTGGGACAGGGGGCTGGGGAGACCCAGTACTTC. Translation gives CASSLGQGAGETQYF. The complete variable domain, with remaining parts taken from reference TRBV5-6 and TRBJ2-5, reads DAGVTQSPTHLIKTRGQQVTLRCSPKSGHDTVSWYQQALGQGPQFIFQYYEEEERQRGNFPDRFSGHQFPNYSSELNVNALLLGDSALYLCASSLGQGAGETQYFGPGTRLLVL.

The chain links TRBV24-1 to TRBJ2-1, with 7 positions matching TRBD2. Germline CDR1 and CDR2: KGHDR and SFDVKD. This CDR3 contains 12 residues. J was trimmed by 2 bases and V by 10 bases; bases with no gene match: 1. The CDR3 reads CATRGTYNEQFF. The CDR3 DNA reads TGTGCCACGCGGGGGACCTACAATGAGCAGTTCTTC.

V is TRBV30 and J is TRBJ2-2; D unclear. With 4 bases removed from V and 3 bases from J, the gap between germline ends came to 9 bases. The germline V gene encodes CDR1 GTSNPN and CDR2 SVGIG (reference sequence). The CDR3 length is 13 residues. The CDR3 DNA sequence: TGTGCCTGGAACGCCGGAGACACCGGGGAGCTGTTTTTT. Translation gives CAWNAGDTGELFF.

The rearrangement links TRBV6-2 or TRBV6-3 to TRBJ2-1, with TRBD1 matching over 7 bases. The germline V gene encodes CDR1 MNHEY and CDR2 SVGEGT. There are 15 residues in the CDR3. V lost 4 bases, J lost 9 bases, and 12 bases stayed unmatched. The CDR3 DNA reads TGTGCCAGCAGTTCCCGACCCTCGACAGGGCCTGAGCAGTTCTTC. Amino acids: CASSSRPSTGPEQFF.

The chain carries TRBV27 and TRBJ2-5; TRBD1 might be the D (5 bases). V dropped 5 bases and J dropped 5 bases, with 15 bases sitting between them. This CDR3 has 14 amino acids. The germline gives CDR1 MNHEY, CDR2 SMNVEV (reference sequence). CDR3 DNA: TGTGCCAGCAGTCCCCCCCCCAGGGTTGAGACCCAGTACTTC. It encodes CASSPPPRVETQYF.

The V gene is TRBV4-1, the J gene TRBJ1-4; D is undetermined. Trimming took off 0 bases at V and 3 bases at J, with 17 bases between the two ends. Looked up from germline, CDR1 is MGHRA and CDR2 is YSYEKL. This CDR3 comprises 18 residues. The DNA of the CDR3 is TGCGCCAGCAGCCAAGATGGCAGGACCCGCAAATCTAATGAAAAACTGTTTTTT. This codes for CASSQDGRTRKSNEKLFF.

This rearrangement joins TRBV5-1 to TRBJ1-2, with 8 nucleotides matching TRBD1. The junction had 10 bases not matched to a gene; V was cut back by 4 bases and J by 8 bases. This CDR3 has 14 amino acids. Germline V lookup: CDR1 SGHRS, CDR2 YFSETQ. The CDR3: CASSPGQALRGYTF. As DNA, the CDR3 is TGCGCCAGCAGCCCGGGACAGGCCCTAAGGGGCTACACCTTC.

The gene calls are TRBV9 and TRBJ1-2, with 10 bases that match TRBD1. The V gene's germline CDR1 is SGDLS and CDR2 YYNGEE. V was pared by 3 bases and J by 8 bases, with 13 bases of the junction left unmatched. The CDR3 spans 16 residues. The CDR3 loop reads CASSGSGTGVLGGYTF. The CDR3 coding sequence is TGTGCCAGCAGCGGGTCCGGGACAGGGGTATTAGGGGGCTACACCTTC.

The chain combines TRBV30 with TRBJ2-3; D is ambiguous. The germline V gene encodes CDR1 GTSNPN and CDR2 SVGIG (reference sequence). The CDR3 covers 14 residues. V lost 7 bases to trimming and J lost 2 bases, with 16 bases between them. For the CDR3, the DNA is TGTGCCTCGACCCCCCCCGGGTTCACAGATACGCAGTATTTT. Amino acids: CASTPPGFTDTQYF. Full variable domain (outside the CDR3, taken from reference TRBV30 and TRBJ2-3): SQTIHQWPATLVQPVGSPLSLECTVEGTSNPNLYWYRQAAGRGLQLLFYSVGIGQISSEVPQNLSASRPQDRQFILSSKKLLLSDSGFYLCASTPPGFTDTQYFGPGTRLTVL.

This chain uses TRBV7-9 with TRBJ2-2; maybe TRBD1 (6 bases). Trimming pared 1 base from V and 7 bases from J, leaving 16 bases between. Germline CDR1 and CDR2: SEHNR and FQNEAQ (reference sequence). The CDR3 is 16 amino acids. This CDR3 reads CASSLGQGSVFGELFF. CDR3 DNA: TGTGCCAGCAGCTTAGGGCAGGGGTCGGTGTTCGGGGAGCTGTTTTTT.

The J gene is TRBJ1-1, the V gene TRBV11-2; D is unresolved. The CDR3 extends over 12 amino acids. Per germline, CDR1 SGHAT and CDR2 FQNNGV. Trimming took off 5 bases at V and 11 bases at J, with 15 bases between the two ends. CDR3 coding DNA: TGTGCCAGCAGCGAACGTCCCCCCAGGGCTTTCTTT. As protein: CASSERPPRAFF.

The rearrangement links TRBV19 to TRBJ1-1, with 12 bases lining up with TRBD1. The CDR3 sequence is 18 residues long. Per germline, CDR1 LNHDA and CDR2 SQIVND (reference sequence). V lost 4 bases, J lost 1 base, and 10 bases stayed unmatched. This chain's CDR3 is CASSTPPGQGAGNTEAFF. CDR3 DNA sequence: TGTGCCAGTAGTACCCCGCCGGGACAGGGGGCGGGGAACACTGAAGCTTTCTTT.

A remark on this clone: Other DNA sequences in this sample translate to the same CDR3. The rearrangement uses TRBV11-2 and TRBJ1-1; no clear D gene. This CDR3 has 13 amino acids. V lost 5 bases and J lost 1, with 8 bases in between. From germline, CDR1 is SGHAT and CDR2 FQNNGV. CDR3 in amino acids: CASSPDGNTEAFF. CDR3 in DNA: TGTGCCAGCAGCCCGGACGGGAACACTGAAGCTTTCTTT.

The chain couples TRBV7-9 to TRBJ2-1; D perhaps matches TRBD2 (6 bases). The CDR3 is 11 amino acids. V was trimmed by 8 bases and J by 6 bases, leaving 8 bases between them. CDR1 and CDR2 (germline): SEHNR, FQNEAQ (reference sequence). The CDR3 protein is CASGTFNEQFF. The CDR3 nucleotides are TGTGCCAGCGGGACTTTCAATGAGCAGTTCTTC.

This clone was picked up a small number of times. V and J are TRBV18 and TRBJ1-1, with 7 bases matching TRBD1. Germline V gene data show CDR1 as KGHSH and CDR2 as LQKENI. The CDR3 sequence is 16 residues long. V shed 3 bases and J 2 bases; nucleotides not matched to a gene: 9. DNA for the CDR3: TGTGCCAGCTCACCTAGGGGACAGACTTTCAACACTGAAGCTTTCTTT. It yields the protein CASSPRGQTFNTEAFF.

The chain has TRBV5-4 and TRBJ1-4; the D is unclear. CDR1 is SGHNT, CDR2 YYREEE, per germline (reference sequence). This CDR3 is 15 amino acids long. With 1 base removed from V and 0 bases from J, the gap between germline ends came to 7 bases. CDR3 amino acids: CASSLSVATNEKLFF. CDR3 DNA sequence: TGTGCCAGCAGCTTGTCCGTTGCAACTAATGAAAAACTGTTTTTT.

The count of this clone is one. The V and J genes are TRBV30 and TRBJ1-4; D is undetermined. The CDR3 has 14 amino acids. Germline CDR1 and CDR2: GTSNPN and SVGIG (reference sequence). Trimming shortened V by 2 bases and J by 0 bases, and 7 bases separated the two germline ends. The CDR3 nucleotides read TGTGCCTGGAGTCTAGTTGCAACTAATGAAAAACTGTTTTTT. It yields the protein CAWSLVATNEKLFF.

The chain is built from TRBV28 and TRBJ1-1; TRBD1 matches at 7 bases. The CDR3 totals 12 residues. The trim removed 5 bases at V and 10 bases at J, leaving 7 bases unmatched. Germline CDR1 MDHEN, CDR2 SYDVKM. The chain's CDR3 is CASSPRQGPAFF. The CDR3 nucleotides are TGTGCCAGCAGTCCAAGACAGGGACCAGCTTTCTTT. Looking up the rest from reference TRBV28 and TRBJ1-1 gives the full variable domain: DVKVTQSSRYLVKRTGEKVFLECVQDMDHENMFWYRQDPGLGLRLIYFSYDVKMKEKGDIPEGYSVSREKKERFSLILESASTNQTSMYLCASSPRQGPAFFGQGTRLTVV.

The V gene is TRBV24-1, the J gene TRBJ2-2; D is uncertain. The CDR3 consists of 13 residues. The germline V and J ends were trimmed by 8 bases and 2 bases, with 8 bases remaining between them. CDR1 and CDR2 (germline): KGHDR, SFDVKD. The CDR3 is CATKKGNTGELFF. The CDR3 coding sequence is TGTGCCACCAAAAAGGGAAACACCGGGGAGCTGTTTTTT.

This sequence joins TRBV29-1 and TRBJ2-7; 7 positions agree with TRBD2. Germline V gives CDR1 SQVTM, CDR2 ANQGSEA. V was pared by 1 base and J by 9 bases, with 6 bases of the junction left unmatched. CDR3 length equals 12 residues. The CDR3 reads CSVEVSGEAQYF. In nucleotides, the CDR3 is TGCAGCGTTGAAGTCAGCGGGGAAGCGCAGTACTTC.

This clone came up once. The chain recombines TRBV6-2 or TRBV6-3 with TRBJ1-5, with D unclear. Looked up from germline, CDR1 is MNHEY and CDR2 is SVGEGT. V was cut by 3 bases and J by 3 bases, with 6 bases left in between. This CDR3 is 13 amino acids long. This CDR3 is CASSYRTNQPQHF. The CDR3 DNA reads TGTGCCAGCAGTTATCGGACCAATCAGCCCCAGCATTTT.

The rearrangement joins TRBV7-2 to TRBJ2-3; 15 positions match TRBD2. The germline gives CDR1 SGHTA, CDR2 FQGNSA. The length of the CDR3 is 18 residues. V lost 3 bases, J lost 7 bases, and 11 bases stayed unmatched. In nucleotides, the CDR3 is TGTGCCAGCAGCTTTATCCGAGGGACTAGCGGGAGGCCAAATACGCAGTATTTT. Amino acid sequence: CASSFIRGTSGRPNTQYF. The complete variable domain, with remaining parts taken from reference TRBV7-2 and TRBJ2-3, reads GAGVSQSPSNKVTEKGKDVELRCDPISGHTALYWYRQSLGQGLEFLIYFQGNSAPDKSGLPSDRFSAERTGGSVSTLTIQRTQQEDSAVYLCASSFIRGTSGRPNTQYFGPGTRLTVL.

The chain links TRBV5-1 to TRBJ2-1, with 14 bases that match TRBD2. Trimming removed 3 bases from V and 8 bases from J; junction bases left unmatched: 10. The CDR3 runs to 17 residues. Germline loops: CDR1 SGHRS, CDR2 YFSETQ. DNA of the CDR3: TGCGCCAGCAGCTCCAACCCCGGGACTAGCGGGAGCTATGAGCAGTTCTTC. Its protein product is CASSSNPGTSGSYEQFF. The full variable domain, completed using reference TRBV5-1 and TRBJ2-1, is KAGVTQTPRYLIKTRGQQVTLSCSPISGHRSVSWYQQTPGQGLQFLFEYFSETQRNKGNFPGRFSGRQFSNSRSEMNVSTLELGDSALYLCASSSNPGTSGSYEQFFGPGTRLTVL.

CDR3 loop: CASSQDDLAGLNEQFF. In DNA form, the CDR3 reads TGCGCCAGCAGCCAAGATGATTTAGCGGGACTAAATGAGCAGTTCTTC. The rearrangement joins TRBV4-3 to TRBJ2-1; 8 nucleotides match TRBD2. The V gene end was trimmed by 0 bases and the J gene end by 7 bases; junction bases not matched to a gene: 8. The CDR3 is 16 amino acids. Germline CDR1 reads LGHNA; CDR2 reads YSLEER.

This clone appeared a single time. The CDR3 loop is CASSSLSDTEAFF. The DNA of the CDR3 is TGTGCCAGTAGCTCTCTCTCGGACACTGAAGCTTTCTTT. The chain has TRBV19 and TRBJ1-1, with D unclear. The V gene's germline CDR1 is LNHDA and CDR2 SQIVND (reference sequence). The V end lost 6 bases, the J end lost 3 bases, and 11 bases lay between the germline ends. The CDR3 totals 13 residues.

The J gene is TRBJ1-1, the V gene TRBV4-1; 9 bases are shared with TRBD1. The CDR3 sequence is 18 residues long. The ends lost 5 bases at V and 1 base at J; junction bases unmatched: 14. The V gene's germline CDR1 is MGHRA and CDR2 YSYEKL. This CDR3 is CASSSQPTGGAGNTEAFF. CDR3 sequence (DNA): TGCGCCAGCAGCTCACAACCTACAGGGGGCGCGGGGAACACTGAAGCTTTCTTT.